This T cell receptor (beta chain) was observed in a study of beta chain features in type 1 diabetes. Study information: Sorted cells numbering 95 million to 110 million were examined across all samples.

This clone has just a few counts. Its antigen remains unknown. Study findings and constraints: Possible PCR preference for shorter templates applied equally to patients and controls. Cells with high TCR expression could be over-represented when cDNA is sequenced. Patients' naive, central memory and Treg TCRB repertoires seemed closer to one another than those of healthy donors.

TCRB transcripts that were expressed got sequenced, as all of the isolated RNA had been reverse transcribed. The protocol was immunoSEQ multiplex PCR, while the TCRdb copy is restricted to in-frame clones and leaves out a portion. The sample consists of under 400,000 clones, approximately 14% of them appearing once. The receptor's source is a man aged 30-40 years in good health. Input material: central memory CD4+ T cells from blood.

In nucleotides, the CDR3 is TGTGCCAGCAGCTTGGGTGTGTCTGGGCAGTATTTT. Translated, it gives CASSLGVSGQYF. J is TRBJ2-3 and V is TRBV7-8; D not resolved. Germline loops: CDR1 SGHVS, CDR2 FQNEAQ. V lost 3 bases to trimming and J lost 11 bases, with 12 bases between them. The CDR3 is 12 residues long.